Detailed here is one TCR beta chain. This receptor's antigen is unknown. One base away there is no much larger clone; base qualities are not given. The record originates from a study of T cell responses to AZD1222 COVID-19 vaccine (dated by TCRdb to 2020 to 2022). In the study overall: AZD1222 recipients whose second dose came at about 4 weeks and those whose second dose came at about 12 weeks were combined into one group, since spike-specific TCR depth and breadth did not differ between the two schedules. Trial participants were enrolled by age into 18-55, 56-69 and 70-plus year subgroups, with roughly 160, 29 and 62 TCR-sequenced participants respectively. TCR sequencing covered fewer than 250 trial participants: nearly 210 given two doses of AZD1222 and 26 given two doses of MenACWY control vaccine. The paper's findings and limits, for the study overall: Reportedly, close to half of the unique spike-specific TCRs recognized epitopes lying outside the regions that are mutated in the B.1.351 and B.1.1.7 variants. After two AZD1222 doses, spike-specific TCR breadth and depth were significantly higher than at day 0 and than in MenACWY recipients. CD4 TCRs associated with the vaccine covered the entire spike protein, and the dominant responses were in regions 160-218 and 743-854. The 56-69-year group was small, and its depth increase did not reach significance, likely because of low power. Because no samples from the day 14 peak response were available, repertoires could be characterized only after the peak T cell response. Only five or six AZD1222 recipients were SARS-CoV-2 seropositive at baseline, limiting conclusions about previously exposed vaccinees. Participants were mostly white British and included more females than males, and it was suggested by the authors that clonal diversity may have been underestimated.

Taken from cysteine to phenylalanine, the CDR3 has 13 residues. The entry retains the CDR3 DNA only, 39 bases that are in frame from base 1. As encoded in the germline V gene (reference sequence), CDR1 is LNHDA while CDR2 is SQIVND. Trimming takes 6 bases from V and 2 bases from J, and the germline ends sit 9 bases apart. The label giving this sample's time point can be read as: baseline before first vaccination. Samples from vaccinated people were obtained from the UK trials COV001 and COV002, which included a single-blind randomized controlled phase 2/3 trial of AZD1222 (ChAdOx1 nCoV-19) in healthy adults. For TCRbeta chain sequencing, PBMC samples were collected from trial participants at day 0 and at day 28 after the second dose. The CDR3 regions of human TCRbeta chains were analyzed by immunosequencing. As for the authors' bioinformatics: Repertoire TCRs were matched against a reference library of SARS-CoV-2-specific TCRs generated with the MIRA antigen-specificity platform. Breadth meant the fraction of unique TCRs that were SARS-CoV-2-associated, whereas depth meant the fraction of total T cells that were SARS-CoV-2-associated. Using the MIRA data, each spike-specific TCR was mapped to the spike region that the TCR reacts to and placed in a CD4 or CD8 class. Log10-transformed breadth and depth values were compared by one-way ANOVA with Sidak's multiple comparisons tests. TCRdb took this table from immuneACCESS and kept in-frame rearrangements with V and J called. Such tables lack part of the clones; where checked against another copy, unresolved V genes explain under half of the gap, and the rest is unexplained. That table is the source of V, J and clone size, and D and trimming were worked out from the DNA. The sample yields 120,000 or so clones; approximately 90% were counted once. The ten largest clones add up to 7% to 9% of the sample.

This clonotype was sampled from an adult in good health. The chain is made from TRBV19 and TRBJ2-3; no D segment can be confidently identified. This material consisted of peripheral blood, taken on day 0 of AZD1222 vaccination. The nucleotide sequence is TGTGCCAGTAGGGACGTTGTCACAGATACGCAGTATTTT. Translated, it reads CASRDVVTDTQYF.